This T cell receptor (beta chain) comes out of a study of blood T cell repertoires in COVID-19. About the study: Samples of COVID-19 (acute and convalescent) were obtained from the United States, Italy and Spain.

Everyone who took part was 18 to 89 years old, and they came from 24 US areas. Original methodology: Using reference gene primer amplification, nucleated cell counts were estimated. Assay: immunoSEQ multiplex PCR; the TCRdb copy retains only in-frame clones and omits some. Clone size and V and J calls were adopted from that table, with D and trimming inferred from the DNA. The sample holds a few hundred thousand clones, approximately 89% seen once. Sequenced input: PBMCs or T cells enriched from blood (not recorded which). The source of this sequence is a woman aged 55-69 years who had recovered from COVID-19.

CDR3 bases: TGTGCCAGCAGCTTAGGTGGACTAGCGGAGGGTTTCTACGAGCAGTACTTC. Residues: CASSLGGLAEGFYEQYF. V is TRBV11-2 and J is TRBJ2-7, with 10 positions matching TRBD2. CDR3 length: 17 residues. Germline CDR1 and CDR2: SGHAT and FQNNGV. The ends lost 1 base at V and 3 bases at J; junction bases unmatched: 9. The full variable domain, completed using reference TRBV11-2 and TRBJ2-7, is EAGVAQSPRYKIIEKRQSVAFWCNPISGHATLYWYQQILGQGPKLLIQFQNNGVVDDSQLPKDRFSAERLKGVDSTLKIQPAKLEDSAVYLCASSLGGLAEGFYEQYFGPGTRLTVT.